The 19 T cell receptor beta chains listed next were all sequenced from one sample in a study of regulatory T cells in long-lasting Graves disease. Time point reported: newly diagnosed GD, antithyroid drugs for less than 3 months. From RNA extracted from PBMCs, the TCR library was made. In building TCR beta libraries, iRepertoire HTBI primers were used together with Arm-PCR of CDR3 regions. TCRdb called the multiplex PCR reads again in MiXCR, with one record for every CDR3 protein. This repertoire shows some 500,000 distinct CDR3 sequences, about 16% found once; its top ten account for just under 25%. These data were also filed under a second study, of T cells in Graves' hyperthyroidism and ophthalmopathy.

Sequenced material: peripheral blood mononuclear cells (PBMCs), taken at new diagnosis, from a patient treated with antithyroid drugs. The origin of the receptors is a woman aged 35-65 years with Graves disease.

Only a few counts were recorded for this clonotype. V and J are TRBV15 and TRBJ1-2; TRBD1 agrees at 7 bases. CDR1 LNHNV and CDR2 YYDKDF come from the germline V gene (reference sequence). The CDR3 is made up of 18 amino acids. The V and J ends lost 0 bases and 7 bases, in that order; junction bases with no gene match: 17. The CDR3 region has the DNA TGTGCCACCAGCAGAGAGACGGGTTTTGGCAGGGGGGAATTTGGCTACACCTTC. It translates to CATSRETGFGRGEFGYTF.

This clonotype was recorded at least ten times. The chain is built from TRBV6-5 and TRBJ2-7; 8 bases fit TRBD1. The CDR3 has 14 residues. The V gene's germline CDR1 is MNHEY and CDR2 SVGAGI. With V trimmed by 2 bases and J by 0 bases, 0 bases remained unmatched. The chain's CDR3 is CASSYDRGSYEQYF. The CDR3 coding sequence is TGTGCCAGCAGTTACGACAGGGGCTCCTACGAGCAGTACTTC.

The sample holds many counts of this clonotype. This chain joins TRBV20-1 and TRBJ2-1; D is unclear. Germline values: CDR1 DFQATT, CDR2 SNEGSKA (reference sequence). Between the trimmed V and J ends, which lost 1 base and 8 bases, there was a span of 6 bases. This CDR3 is 11 amino acids long. DNA for the CDR3: TGCAGTGCTAGAGGTATGGATGAGCAGTTCTTC. Translated: CSARGMDEQFF.

This clonotype was observed a handful of times. This chain joins TRBV5-1 and TRBJ1-2; 7 bases map to TRBD1. Losses at the gene ends were 5 bases for V and 3 bases for J; bases not matched to a gene: 7. CDR1 is SGHRS, CDR2 YFSETQ, per germline. The length of the CDR3 is 14 residues. The CDR3 region is CASSQGGIDYGYTF. The DNA for the CDR3 is TGCGCCAGCAGTCAAGGGGGCATCGACTATGGCTACACCTTC. Full variable domain (rest looked up from reference TRBV5-1 and TRBJ1-2): KAGVTQTPRYLIKTRGQQVTLSCSPISGHRSVSWYQQTPGQGLQFLFEYFSETQRNKGNFPGRFSGRQFSNSRSEMNVSTLELGDSALYLCASSQGGIDYGYTFGSGTRLTVV.

In this sample, this clonotype turned up many times. The chain employs TRBV6-1 and TRBJ1-3, with a possible D match to TRBD1 (5 bases). The CDR3 is 20 amino acids. The V and J ends lost 6 bases and 2 bases respectively, with 29 bases between them. The germline CDR1 and CDR2 sequences are MNHNS and SASEGT. The CDR3 loop reads CASSALTLLDKASPGNTIYF. In nucleotides, the CDR3 is TGTGCCAGCAGCGCACTCACACTCTTGGACAAGGCTTCCCCTGGAAACACCATATATTTT.

This clonotype has at least ten counts. The rearrangement joins TRBV27 to TRBJ2-7; D not resolved. V was clipped by 5 bases and J by 6 bases, with 14 bases between them. The CDR3 runs to 13 residues. Germline CDR1 and CDR2: MNHEY and SMNVEV (reference sequence). CDR3 sequence reads: CASSPAPPAEQYF. Here the CDR3 DNA reads TGTGCCAGCAGTCCCGCACCGCCCGCCGAGCAGTACTTC.

The chain combines TRBV28 with TRBJ2-4; D is unclear. This CDR3 has 14 amino acids. Germline V CDR1 and CDR2: MDHEN, SYDVKM. V lost 4 bases and J lost 2, with 9 bases in between. The CDR3 reads CASSSGDSKNIQYF. The CDR3 DNA is TGTGCCAGCAGTTCGGGCGATTCCAAAAACATTCAGTACTTC.

At least ten counts were recorded for this clonotype. The gene calls are TRBV11-1 and TRBJ1-3, with TRBD1 as a possible D gene (5 bases). Germline CDR1 and CDR2: SGHAT and FQDESV (reference sequence). Between the trimmed V and J ends, which lost 5 bases and 3 bases, there was a span of 17 bases. The CDR3 sequence is 16 residues long. The CDR3 nucleotides are TGTGCCAGCAGCGTCGGATGGGGACCCTTTGGAAACACCATATATTTT. Amino acids: CASSVGWGPFGNTIYF.

V gene TRBV5-1 combines with J gene TRBJ1-3; 8 bases are shared with TRBD1. The CDR3 length is 15 residues. CDR1 and CDR2 (germline): SGHRS, YFSETQ. J was trimmed by 2 bases and V by 4 bases; bases with no gene match: 5. The CDR3 sequence is CASSRDRSTGNTIYF. The CDR3 bases are TGCGCCAGCAGCCGGGACAGGTCAACTGGAAACACCATATATTTT.

This clonotype has ten or more counts. The rearrangement joins TRBV27 to TRBJ1-5, with D possibly matching TRBD1 (6 bases). CDR1 MNHEY and CDR2 SMNVEV come from the germline V gene (reference sequence). The CDR3 consists of 15 residues. The V end was cut by 0 bases, the J end by 0 bases, with 6 bases between. The CDR3 here is CASSLSGHSNQPQHF. In DNA form, the CDR3 reads TGTGCCAGCAGTTTATCGGGACATAGCAATCAGCCCCAGCATTTT.

This clonotype was picked up a small number of times. V gene TRBV5-1 combines with J gene TRBJ1-1; TRBD1 aligns across 8 bases. Germline loops: CDR1 SGHRS, CDR2 YFSETQ. V shed 3 bases and J 1 base; nucleotides not matched to a gene: 8. This CDR3 is 16 amino acids long. The CDR3 DNA sequence: TGCGCCAGCAGCTCGCCCCCTGGACAGGGGAACACTGAAGCTTTCTTT. Encoded protein: CASSSPPGQGNTEAFF.

This clonotype turned up a few times. The chain carries TRBV4-2 and TRBJ2-1; 7 positions agree with TRBD2. The CDR3 extends over 17 amino acids. Germline CDR1 reads LGHNA; CDR2 reads YNFKEQ. The J segment lost 8 bases and the V segment lost 1 base, leaving 14 bases of the junction unmatched. CDR3 sequence (DNA): TGTGCCAGCAGCCAAGCCTCGCCTTGGGGACTAATACATGAGCAGTTCTTC. Its protein is CASSQASPWGLIHEQFF.

In its sample, this clonotype was seen many times. The V and J genes are TRBV2 and TRBJ1-5; D is unclear. Germline lookup yields CDR1 SNHLY and CDR2 FYNNEI. The CDR3 is 13 amino acids. The V gene lost 8 bases and the J gene lost 0 bases, with 8 bases spanning the gap. The CDR3, as DNA: TGTGCCAGCCAGGACGATAGCAATCAGCCCCAGCATTTT. This sequence encodes CASQDDSNQPQHF.

The chain joins TRBV18 to TRBJ1-2, with 8 bases lining up with TRBD1. CDR3 length: 12 amino acids. V gave up 2 bases and J gave up 11 bases; unmatched junction bases: 4. Per germline, CDR1 KGHSH and CDR2 LQKENI. This CDR3 is CASSPTDRAYTF. CDR3 nucleotides: TGTGCCAGCTCACCAACGGACAGGGCATACACCTTC.

The chain couples TRBV5-5 to TRBJ2-1, with TRBD2 as a possible D gene (6 bases). CDR3 length: 15 amino acids. V was trimmed by 3 bases and J by 4 bases, leaving 14 bases between them. The germline V gene has CDR1 SGHKS and CDR2 YYEKEE (reference sequence). Here the CDR3 DNA reads TGTGCCAGCAGCTCCACCCGCCGGGAGTACAATGAGCAGTTCTTC. It encodes CASSSTRREYNEQFF.

The chain is built from TRBV20-1 and TRBJ2-5; D might be TRBD1 (5 bases). The CDR3 length is 13 residues. The germline CDR1 and CDR2 sequences are DFQATT and SNEGSKA (reference sequence). In DNA form, the CDR3 reads TGCAGCGCCCGGGCCATGGGGCGAGAGACCCAGTACTTC. Protein: CSARAMGRETQYF.

This clonotype appeared many times. Relative to the germline gene, one junction end is altered; a read error may explain this. The rearrangement links TRBV5-1 to TRBJ2-7, with 9 bases aligning to TRBD1. Germline V gives CDR1 SGHRS, CDR2 YFSETQ. The CDR3 has 14 residues. CDR3 in amino acids: CASSLPGQGYEQYF. The CDR3 DNA reads as TGTGCCAGCAGTTTACCGGGACAGGGTTACGAGCAGTACTTC. Drawing the rest from reference TRBV5-1 and TRBJ2-7, the complete variable domain is KAGVTQTPRYLIKTRGQQVTLSCSPISGHRSVSWYQQTPGQGLQFLFEYFSETQRNKGNFPGRFSGRQFSNSRSEMNVSTLELGDSALYLCASSLPGQGYEQYFGPGTRLTVT.

A note on this clonotype: With a much larger clone just one base away, this may be a read error. The chain couples TRBV28 to TRBJ2-7; 9 bases are shared with TRBD2. Germline V lookup: CDR1 MDHEN, CDR2 SYDVKM. Trimming removed 5 bases from V and 7 bases from J; junction bases left unmatched: 12. The CDR3 consists of 15 residues. CDR3 protein: CASSGLSGGVNEQYF. The CDR3 DNA follows: TGTGCCAGCAGTGGTCTTAGCGGGGGAGTCAATGAGCAGTACTTC.

The V gene is TRBV19, the J gene TRBJ1-2; D might be TRBD1 (6 bases). Deletions cut 4 bases from V and 2 bases from J, with 11 bases between. The CDR3 length is 14 residues. Germline values: CDR1 LNHDA, CDR2 SQIVND (reference sequence). The CDR3, as DNA: TGTGCCAGTAGTACGGGGGCGGGGAACTATGGCTACACCTTC. Translating it yields CASSTGAGNYGYTF. Full variable domain (outside the CDR3, taken from reference TRBV19 and TRBJ1-2): DGGITQSPKYLFRKEGQNVTLSCEQNLNHDAMYWYRQDPGQGLRLIYYSQIVNDFQKGDIAEGYSVSREKKESFPLTVTSAQKNPTAFYLCASSTGAGNYGYTFGSGTRLTVV.